The table lists the clone carrying this TCR beta chain with a few counts. Its matching antigen is unknown. The CDR3 covers 13 residues. Germline V CDR1 and CDR2: DFQATT, SNEGSKA (reference sequence). This sample was included in a study of T cell repertoires in cytomegalovirus infection. Study conclusions and caveats: HLA-C-restricted CMV-specific TCR beta clonotypes were dominant in the ex vivo response.

MiXCR was run by TCRdb on the reads, yielding one entry per CDR3 protein. The sample contains fewer than 550,000 distinct CDR3 sequences, approximately 32% of which appear only once. Sequencing used PBMCs. The chain has TRBV20-1 and TRBJ1-4; D remains ambiguous. The source of this sequence is a human donor in good health (CMV status not recorded). Some clones in this sample may be carry-over from other donors' samples. The CDR3 bases are TGCGTCGTGAAGGCCCTAACTAATGAAAAACTGTTTTTT. Its translation: CVVKALTNEKLFF.